These T cell receptor beta chains were read from a single sample in a study of cytomegalovirus exposure and HLA in healthy donors. TCRdb keeps only in-frame clones here, not all; method: immunoSEQ multiplex PCR. The sample holds 200,000 to 250,000 clones, almost 80% seen once. What was sequenced was PBMCs. These receptor sequences come from a male donor in good health and CMV-seronegative. The CDR3 runs from the conserved cysteine through the conserved F or W. A D gene is named only where the DNA matches it firmly. Some rows have no size entry. The others give once, few or many, or a class for an expanded clone.

V gene: TRBV5-1
D gene: TRBD2
J gene: TRBJ2-7
clone size: NA
CDR3 protein: CASSSRGGGYEQYF
CDR3 DNA: TGCGCCAGCAGCTCGCGCGGGGGAGGCTACGAGCAGTACTTC

V gene: TRBV5-3
D gene: TRBD2
J gene: TRBJ2-3
clone size: NA
CDR3 protein: CARSLPGLAGGSTRTDTQYF
CDR3 DNA: TGTGCCAGAAGCTTGCCGGGACTAGCGGGAGGGTCTACCCGCACAGATACGCAGTATTTT

V gene: TRBV5-5
D gene: NA
J gene: TRBJ2-5
clone size: NA
CDR3 protein: CASSLLRVGETQYF
CDR3 DNA: TGTGCCAGCAGCTTGTTGAGGGTAGGGGAGACCCAGTACTTC

V gene: TRBV18
D gene: TRBD1
J gene: TRBJ2-7
clone size: NA
CDR3 protein: CASSLLGDRGGYEQYF
CDR3 DNA: TGTGCCAGCTCACTTCTCGGGGACAGGGGAGGCTACGAGCAGTACTTC

V gene: TRBV30
D gene: NA
J gene: TRBJ1-3
clone size: NA
CDR3 protein: CAWSVHPGQWISGNTIYF
CDR3 DNA: TGTGCCTGGAGTGTTCATCCTGGACAGTGGATCTCTGGAAACACCATATATTTT

V gene: TRBV6-1
D gene: NA
J gene: TRBJ1-2
clone size: NA
CDR3 protein: CASRKQGDYGYTF
CDR3 DNA: TGTGCCAGCAGAAAACAGGGAGACTATGGCTACACCTTC

V gene: TRBV18
D gene: NA
J gene: TRBJ2-7
clone size: NA
CDR3 protein: CASSPTREPYEQYF
CDR3 DNA: TGTGCCAGCTCACCGACCCGGGAGCCGTACGAGCAGTACTTC

V gene: TRBV6-4
D gene: TRBD2
J gene: TRBJ2-7
clone size: NA
CDR3 protein: CARTSGGSSYEQYF
CDR3 DNA: TGTGCCCGAACTAGCGGGGGGAGCTCCTACGAGCAGTACTTC

V gene: TRBV28
D gene: NA
J gene: TRBJ1-5
clone size: NA
CDR3 protein: CASTVSNQPQHF
CDR3 DNA: TGTGCCAGCACCGTTTCTAATCAGCCCCAGCATTTT

V gene: TRBV6-5
D gene: NA
J gene: TRBJ2-2
clone size: NA
CDR3 protein: CASSYVGEDTGELFF
CDR3 DNA: TGTGCCAGCAGTTACGTGGGAGAGGACACCGGGGAGCTGTTTTTT

V gene: TRBV5-1
D gene: NA
J gene: TRBJ1-1
clone size: NA
CDR3 protein: CASSLSQVGTEAFF
CDR3 DNA: TGCGCCAGCAGCTTAAGTCAGGTGGGCACTGAAGCTTTCTTT

V gene: TRBV9
D gene: NA
J gene: TRBJ1-3
clone size: NA
CDR3 protein: CASSAPRTVASGNTIYF
CDR3 DNA: TGTGCCAGCAGCGCTCCCAGGACAGTCGCCTCGGGAAACACCATATATTTT

V gene: TRBV29-1
D gene: TRBD1
J gene: TRBJ2-1
clone size: NA
CDR3 protein: CSVGTGTGGLGINEQFF
CDR3 DNA: TGCAGCGTCGGTACCGGGACAGGGGGCTTAGGGATCAATGAGCAGTTCTTC

V gene: TRBV28
D gene: NA
J gene: TRBJ2-3
clone size: NA
CDR3 protein: CASSVSRGGGTDTQYF
CDR3 DNA: TGTGCCAGCAGTGTTAGTCGCGGGGGCGGCACAGATACGCAGTATTTT

V gene: TRBV5-4
D gene: NA
J gene: TRBJ1-1
clone size: NA
CDR3 protein: CASSPGQISNTEAFF
CDR3 DNA: TGTGCCAGCAGCCCGGGACAAATTTCCAACACTGAAGCTTTCTTT

V gene: TRBV5-6
D gene: TRBD1
J gene: TRBJ1-2
clone size: NA
CDR3 protein: CASRQTGESDGYTF
CDR3 DNA: TGTGCCAGCAGGCAGACAGGGGAATCCGATGGCTACACCTTC

V gene: TRBV4-1
D gene: TRBD2
J gene: TRBJ2-5
clone size: NA
CDR3 protein: CASSPGTSGETQYF
CDR3 DNA: TGCGCCAGCAGCCCCGGGACTAGCGGCGAGACCCAGTACTTC

V gene: TRBV27
D gene: NA
J gene: TRBJ1-1
clone size: NA
CDR3 protein: CASSFFLGGVRGEAFF
CDR3 DNA: TGTGCCAGCAGCTTTTTCCTAGGGGGGGTACGTGGTGAAGCTTTCTTT

V gene: TRBV18
D gene: TRBD1
J gene: TRBJ2-5
clone size: NA
CDR3 protein: CASSSGQGAWETQYF
CDR3 DNA: TGTGCCAGCTCATCCGGACAGGGGGCTTGGGAGACCCAGTACTTC

V gene: TRBV18
D gene: TRBD2
J gene: TRBJ2-7
clone size: NA
CDR3 protein: CASSQLGTSGPTEQYF
CDR3 DNA: TGTGCCAGCTCACAGCTCGGGACTAGCGGGCCGACCGAGCAGTACTTC

V gene: TRBV9
D gene: TRBD2
J gene: TRBJ2-1
clone size: NA
CDR3 protein: CASSPSGSLYNEQFF
CDR3 DNA: TGTGCCAGCAGCCCGAGCGGGAGTCTCTACAATGAGCAGTTCTTC

V gene: TRBV15
D gene: TRBD1
J gene: TRBJ2-1
clone size: NA
CDR3 protein: CATSRVGTGGRKQFF
CDR3 DNA: TGTGCCACCAGCAGAGTGGGGACAGGGGGCAGGAAGCAGTTCTTC

V gene: TRBV2
D gene: NA
J gene: TRBJ2-7
clone size: NA
CDR3 protein: CASREGPSYEQYF
CDR3 DNA: TGTGCCAGCAGGGAGGGGCCCTCCTACGAGCAGTACTTC

V gene: TRBV12-1
D gene: NA
J gene: TRBJ1-1
clone size: NA
CDR3 protein: CASTPRTLQNTEAFF
CDR3 DNA: TGTGCCAGCACCCCTCGGACACTCCAGAACACTGAAGCTTTCTTT

V gene: TRBV19
D gene: TRBD1
J gene: TRBJ1-5
clone size: NA
CDR3 protein: CASSFSRDRVLYSNQPQHF
CDR3 DNA: TGTGCCAGTAGTTTTTCGCGGGACAGGGTTCTCTATAGCAATCAGCCCCAGCATTTT

V gene: TRBV19
D gene: TRBD2
J gene: TRBJ2-3
clone size: NA
CDR3 protein: CASSRSAGRATDTQYF
CDR3 DNA: TGTGCCAGTAGTAGATCGGCAGGGAGGGCTACAGATACGCAGTATTTT

V gene: TRBV6-5
D gene: NA
J gene: TRBJ2-5
clone size: NA
CDR3 protein: CASSLTEGEETQYF
CDR3 DNA: TGTGCCAGCAGTCTGACAGAGGGGGAAGAGACCCAGTACTTC

V gene: TRBV7-8
D gene: NA
J gene: TRBJ1-1
clone size: NA
CDR3 protein: CASSLGLATEAFF
CDR3 DNA: TGTGCCAGCAGCTTAGGTTTGGCCACTGAAGCTTTCTTT

V gene: TRBV1
D gene: NA
J gene: TRBJ1-2
clone size: once
CDR3 protein: CTSTPSQGAPYGYTF
CDR3 DNA: TGCACCAGCACCCCCAGCCAGGGGGCCCCCTATGGCTACACCTTC

V gene: TRBV7-9
D gene: NA
J gene: TRBJ2-7
clone size: NA
CDR3 protein: CASSLLDRDSYEQYF
CDR3 DNA: TGTGCCAGCAGCTTACTTGACAGAGACTCCTACGAGCAGTACTTC

V gene: TRBV5-1
D gene: NA
J gene: TRBJ1-3
clone size: NA
CDR3 protein: CASSEQGGSGNTIYF
CDR3 DNA: TGCGCCAGCAGCGAACAGGGCGGGTCTGGAAACACCATATATTTT

V gene: TRBV18
D gene: NA
J gene: TRBJ2-2
clone size: NA
CDR3 protein: CASSRGGTNTGELFF
CDR3 DNA: TGTGCCAGCTCACGCGGCGGGACGAACACCGGGGAGCTGTTTTTT

V gene: TRBV5-4
D gene: TRBD2
J gene: TRBJ2-1
clone size: NA
CDR3 protein: CASSLWREGNEQFF
CDR3 DNA: TGTGCCAGCAGCTTGTGGCGGGAGGGCAATGAGCAGTTCTTC

V gene: TRBV9
D gene: TRBD2
J gene: TRBJ2-6
clone size: NA
CDR3 protein: CASSYRTSGSTGANVLTF
CDR3 DNA: TGTGCCAGCAGCTACCGGACTAGCGGGAGTACTGGGGCCAACGTCCTGACTTTC

V gene: TRBV5-3
D gene: NA
J gene: TRBJ2-7
clone size: NA
CDR3 protein: CARSLYLAGDPYEQYF
CDR3 DNA: TGTGCCAGAAGCTTGTATTTGGCAGGGGATCCCTACGAGCAGTACTTC

V gene: TRBV4-1
D gene: NA
J gene: TRBJ2-7
clone size: NA
CDR3 protein: CASSQEGSSGQIYEQYF
CDR3 DNA: TGCGCCAGCAGCCAAGAGGGGTCGAGCGGGCAGATCTACGAGCAGTACTTC

V gene: TRBV7-8
D gene: TRBD2
J gene: TRBJ2-7
clone size: NA
CDR3 protein: CASSLGLADSIYEQYF
CDR3 DNA: TGTGCCAGCAGCCTGGGACTAGCGGATTCCATTTACGAGCAGTACTTC

V gene: TRBV11-2
D gene: NA
J gene: TRBJ2-7
clone size: NA
CDR3 protein: CASSYARGYEQYF
CDR3 DNA: TGTGCCAGCAGCTACGCAAGGGGCTACGAGCAGTACTTC

V gene: TRBV19
D gene: NA
J gene: TRBJ2-1
clone size: few
CDR3 protein: CASSINVPEALGSNEQFF
CDR3 DNA: TGTGCCAGTAGTATCAATGTCCCAGAGGCACTCGGCAGCAATGAGCAGTTCTTC

V gene: TRBV27
D gene: TRBD1
J gene: TRBJ1-5
clone size: NA
CDR3 protein: CASSSWDRGGNQPQHF
CDR3 DNA: TGTGCCAGCAGTTCTTGGGACAGGGGGGGAAATCAGCCCCAGCATTTT

V gene: TRBV30
D gene: NA
J gene: TRBJ1-3
clone size: NA
CDR3 protein: CAWRLAGGGNTIYF
CDR3 DNA: TGTGCCTGGAGGCTTGCGGGGGGCGGAAACACCATATATTTT

V gene: TRBV11-3
D gene: NA
J gene: TRBJ2-1
clone size: NA
CDR3 protein: CASSLVGPYNEQFF
CDR3 DNA: TGTGCCAGCAGCTTAGTTGGGCCCTACAATGAGCAGTTCTTC

V gene: TRBV19
D gene: NA
J gene: TRBJ1-5
clone size: NA
CDR3 protein: CASVVSGQGSGNQPQHF
CDR3 DNA: TGTGCCAGTGTAGTATCTGGGCAGGGTTCCGGCAATCAGCCCCAGCATTTT

V gene: TRBV19
D gene: TRBD1
J gene: TRBJ2-7
clone size: NA
CDR3 protein: CASSMGTGGPYEQYF
CDR3 DNA: TGTGCCAGTAGTATGGGGACAGGGGGACCCTACGAGCAGTACTTC